This TCR beta chain appears in the sequencing data of a study of spatial heterogeneity in lung cancer. Study-level information: A unique TCR and UMI combination showed up more than ten times in raw reads, on average.

The time point is: sample taken at primary tumor resection. Around 70 TRACERx patients with early, untreated non-small cell lung cancer donated samples. Unsorted tumor, nontumor lung tissue or cryopreserved PBMC supplied the whole RNA. The CDR3 consists of 13 residues. From germline, CDR1 is SGHVS and CDR2 FQNEAQ. V lost 1 base and J lost 6, with 9 bases in between. Unique molecular identifiers tagged every individual TCR cDNA molecule. TCRdb re-called the 5' RACE reads through MiXCR, storing one row per CDR3 protein. The sample lists 24,000 or so distinct CDR3 sequences, 7% occurring once. This clonotype was counted at least ten times.

This material consisted of PBMCs, taken at surgery. This receptor was taken from a male donor with early-stage non-small cell lung cancer. This chain links TRBV7-8 with TRBJ1-2, with no clear D. CDR3 in amino acids: CASSLVRGNGYTF. CDR3 bases: TGTGCCAGCAGCTTAGTCCGCGGGAATGGCTACACCTTC.